This is a list of T cell receptor beta chains from one sample in a study of OX40 agonist ivuxolimab in advanced cancers. This table comes from immunoSEQ multiplex PCR, and its TCRdb copy is limited to in-frame clones, with some not included. The table lists 40,000 or so clones, 82% of them singletons. Sequences were derived from CD4+ or CD8+ T cells sorted from blood, sampled in a trial of the OX40 agonist ivuxolimab. These receptors all come from an adult with an advanced solid tumor such as melanoma, head and neck, liver or kidney cancer. CDR3s include the opening cysteine and the closing phenylalanine or tryptophan. A D gene is named only where the DNA matches it firmly. Clone size is not always given. Where it is, it says once, few, many or a class for expanded clones.

J: TRBJ2-1; size: NA; V: TRBV5-1; D: NA; DNA: TGCGCCAGCAGAACGGGACTCTACAATGAGCAGTTCTTC; CDR3: CASRTGLYNEQFF
J: TRBJ1-6; size: NA; V: TRBV5-1; D: TRBD1; DNA: TGCGCCAGCAGCTCGGGACAGAGTAATTCACCCCTCCACTTT; CDR3: CASSSGQSNSPLHF
J: TRBJ2-7; size: NA; V: TRBV28; D: TRBD2; DNA: TGTGCCAGCAGTTTATGGTCGGGAGGCGGATCCTACGAGCAGTACTTC; CDR3: CASSLWSGGGSYEQYF
J: TRBJ1-6; size: NA; V: TRBV2; D: TRBD1; DNA: TGTGCCAGCACCTGGGACAGGGGTTGGAATTCACCCCTCCACTTT; CDR3: CASTWDRGWNSPLHF
J: TRBJ2-2; size: NA; V: TRBV11-3; D: NA; DNA: TGTGCCAGCAGCCATCGAACCGGGGAGCTGTTTTTT; CDR3: CASSHRTGELFF
J: TRBJ2-5; size: NA; V: TRBV19; D: NA; DNA: TGTGCCAGTAGTAATGGCGACATCCGGGGGCAAGAGACCCAGTACTTC; CDR3: CASSNGDIRGQETQYF
J: TRBJ2-4; size: once; V: TRBV6-5; D: NA; DNA: TGTGCCAGCAGTTACTCGACCTCGGGGCGCACAAACATTCAGTACTTC; CDR3: CASSYSTSGRTNIQYF
J: TRBJ1-1; size: NA; V: TRBV4-2; D: TRBD1; DNA: TGTGCCAGCAGCCAGGGGACAGGGGAGACTGAAGCTTTCTTT; CDR3: CASSQGTGETEAFF
J: TRBJ1-6; size: NA; V: TRBV5-4; D: TRBD1; DNA: TGTGCCAGCAGCTCGGGACAGACCATAAATTCACCCCTCCACTTT; CDR3: CASSSGQTINSPLHF
J: TRBJ2-1; size: NA; V: TRBV12-2; D: NA; DNA: TGTGCAAGTCGCTCCGGGGCCCTTCGCGAGTTCTTC; CDR3: CASRSGALREFF
J: TRBJ2-7; size: NA; V: TRBV6-5; D: TRBD1; DNA: TGTGCCAGCAGGGGACAGGGAACGTGGGAGCAGTACTTC; CDR3: CASRGQGTWEQYF
J: TRBJ1-1; size: NA; V: TRBV2; D: TRBD1; DNA: TGTGCCAGAGGACAGGGAAGGAACACTGAAGCTTTCTTT; CDR3: CARGQGRNTEAFF
J: TRBJ2-2; size: NA; V: TRBV29-1; D: NA; DNA: TGCAGCGTTGACGCCCAAAACACCGGGGAGCTGTTTTTT; CDR3: CSVDAQNTGELFF
J: TRBJ1-5; size: NA; V: TRBV7-8; D: NA; DNA: TGTGCCAGCAGCTTAGCGGCAGGGATGATGGGTCAGCCCCAGCATTTT; CDR3: CASSLAAGMMGQPQHF
J: TRBJ2-3; size: NA; V: TRBV5-6; D: TRBD1; DNA: TGTGCCAGCAGCTTGGTCGGCAGGGGGCGAAGCACAGATACGCAGTATTTT; CDR3: CASSLVGRGRSTDTQYF
J: TRBJ2-3; size: NA; V: TRBV19; D: NA; DNA: TGTGCCAGTAGTGATATGAGTGGTGCCAGCACAGATACGCAGTATTTT; CDR3: CASSDMSGASTDTQYF
J: TRBJ1-6; size: once; V: TRBV5-1; D: TRBD1; DNA: TGCGCCAGCAGCCTCGGGACAGGCGATAATTCACCCCTCCACTTT; CDR3: CASSLGTGDNSPLHF
J: TRBJ1-2; size: NA; V: TRBV7-9; D: NA; DNA: TGTGCCAGCAGCTTAGGCGGTGGGGACTATGGCTACACCTTC; CDR3: CASSLGGGDYGYTF
J: TRBJ2-3; size: NA; V: TRBV9; D: NA; DNA: TGTGCCAGCAGCCCCCGACTGGGAAGGACAGATACGCAGTATTTT; CDR3: CASSPRLGRTDTQYF
J: TRBJ2-7; size: NA; V: TRBV29-1; D: TRBD1; DNA: TGCAGCCTCTCCCGGGGACAGGGTTTCGAGCAGTACTTC; CDR3: CSLSRGQGFEQYF